The rows below give T cell receptor beta chains drawn from one sample of a study of blood T cell repertoires in COVID-19. TCRdb's table, derived via immunoSEQ multiplex PCR, lists solely in-frame clones and lacks some. The sample has over 85,000 clones; approximately 85% are singletons. Material: peripheral blood. All receptors derive from a woman over 75 with COVID-19, enrolled during active disease. The CDR3 runs from the conserved cysteine through the conserved F or W. Each record gives: clone size, D gene, V gene, J gene, CDR3 protein, CDR3 DNA. D genes are given only for firm matches. A clone size is listed for some rows: how often the clone was seen (once, few, many), or a class if it is expanded.

size: few; D: .; V: TRBV19; J: TRBJ2-3; CDR3: CASEDWGDQYF; DNA: TGTGCCAGCGAAGACTGGGGGGACCAGTATTTT
size: .; D: .; V: TRBV11-2; J: TRBJ2-7; CDR3: CASSLGGGAVAYEQYF; DNA: TGTGCCAGCAGCTTAGGGGGCGGGGCTGTGGCCTACGAGCAGTACTTC
size: .; D: .; V: TRBV29-1; J: TRBJ2-7; CDR3: CSAADRLSSYEQYF; DNA: TGCAGCGCCGCGGACAGACTAAGCTCCTACGAGCAGTACTTC
size: .; D: TRBD2; V: TRBV2; J: TRBJ2-3; CDR3: CAKRLAGPIGRPDTQYF; DNA: TGTGCGAAACGCCTAGCGGGACCAATAGGTAGGCCAGATACGCAGTATTTT
size: .; D: .; V: TRBV28; J: TRBJ2-1; CDR3: CASSSSTPSSYNEQFF; DNA: TGTGCCAGCAGCTCATCGACTCCGAGCTCCTACAATGAGCAGTTCTTC
size: .; D: .; V: TRBV25-1; J: TRBJ2-2; CDR3: CASSELGSTGELFF; DNA: TGTGCCAGCAGTGAATTGGGCTCCACCGGGGAGCTGTTTTTT
size: .; D: .; V: TRBV7-9; J: TRBJ2-5; CDR3: CASSIGGLRETQYF; DNA: TGTGCCAGCAGCATCGGGGGGCTCAGAGAGACCCAGTACTTC
size: few; D: TRBD2; V: TRBV30; J: TRBJ2-5; CDR3: CAWSFSGGAQETQYF; DNA: TGTGCCTGGAGTTTCAGCGGGGGGGCCCAAGAGACCCAGTACTTC
size: .; D: TRBD2; V: TRBV20-1; J: TRBJ2-7; CDR3: CSASPGLVGSEQYF; DNA: TGCAGTGCTAGTCCGGGACTAGTGGGCTCCGAGCAGTACTTC
size: .; D: TRBD2; V: TRBV19; J: TRBJ2-5; CDR3: CASSIAVAGWETQYF; DNA: TGTGCCAGTAGTATAGCAGTAGCGGGGTGGGAGACCCAGTACTTC
size: .; D: TRBD1; V: TRBV7-3; J: TRBJ2-5; CDR3: CASSLLPQGAGETQYF; DNA: TGTGCCAGCAGCTTATTGCCCCAGGGGGCGGGGGAGACCCAGTACTTC
size: .; D: TRBD1; V: TRBV27; J: TRBJ1-5; CDR3: CASSFNRGSPQHF; DNA: TGTGCCAGCAGTTTTAACAGGGGATCGCCCCAGCATTTT
size: .; D: .; V: TRBV7-9; J: TRBJ1-2; CDR3: CASSFTADGYTF; DNA: TGTGCCAGCAGCTTCACAGCCGACGGCTACACCTTC
size: .; D: .; V: TRBV6-2/TRBV6-3; J: TRBJ1-2; CDR3: CASSYEGEGYTF; DNA: TGTGCCAGCAGTTACGAGGGCGAGGGCTACACCTTC
size: .; D: .; V: TRBV14; J: TRBJ2-1; CDR3: CASSQDSVVKQFF; DNA: TGTGCCAGCAGCCAGGACAGCGTCGTGAAGCAGTTCTTC
size: .; D: TRBD2; V: TRBV7-3; J: TRBJ2-3; CDR3: CASSPRLAGGPDRDTQYF; DNA: TGTGCCAGCAGCCCCAGACTAGCGGGGGGGCCGGATAGAGATACGCAGTATTTT
size: .; D: TRBD1; V: TRBV19; J: TRBJ1-2; CDR3: CASSETGNYGYTF; DNA: TGTGCCAGTAGTGAGACAGGGAACTATGGCTACACCTTC
size: .; D: .; V: TRBV30; J: TRBJ1-5; CDR3: CAWSVRGGQPQHF; DNA: TGTGCCTGGAGTGTACGGGGTGGGCAGCCCCAGCATTTT
size: .; D: .; V: TRBV15; J: TRBJ1-3; CDR3: CATSRGTGLSGSSGNTIYF; DNA: TGTGCCACCAGCAGAGGCACGGGTTTGAGTGGGAGCTCTGGAAACACCATATATTTT
size: .; D: TRBD1; V: TRBV5-1; J: TRBJ2-1; CDR3: CASRDRGLSGSSYNEQFF; DNA: TGCGCCAGCAGAGACAGGGGGCTGAGCGGGAGCTCCTACAATGAGCAGTTCTTC
size: .; D: .; V: TRBV24-1; J: TRBJ2-7; CDR3: CATSDSLALRPYEQYF; DNA: TGTGCCACCAGTGATTCGCTAGCCCTACGACCTTACGAGCAGTACTTC
size: few; D: TRBD2; V: TRBV7-8; J: TRBJ2-7; CDR3: CASSLAKGSGVIYEQYF; DNA: TGTGCCAGCAGCTTAGCGAAAGGAAGCGGGGTTATCTACGAGCAGTACTTC
size: .; D: TRBD2; V: TRBV5-1; J: TRBJ2-3; CDR3: CASSLAAGGSDTQYF; DNA: TGCGCCAGCAGCTTGGCCGCGGGAGGTTCAGATACGCAGTATTTT
size: .; D: .; V: TRBV9; J: TRBJ1-6; CDR3: CASSADRFSYNSPLHF; DNA: TGTGCCAGCAGCGCCGACAGGTTCTCCTATAATTCACCCCTCCACTTT
size: few; D: TRBD1; V: TRBV4-2; J: TRBJ1-2; CDR3: CASSEAEWQGARYGYTF; DNA: TGTGCCAGCAGCGAAGCGGAATGGCAGGGGGCTAGATATGGCTACACCTTC
size: .; D: .; V: TRBV12-3/TRBV12-4; J: TRBJ1-1; CDR3: CASSSFPGAEAFF; DNA: TGTGCCAGCAGTTCTTTTCCGGGGGCTGAAGCTTTCTTT
size: .; D: TRBD1; V: TRBV7-2; J: TRBJ2-5; CDR3: CASSTGGAGGVGTQYF; DNA: TGTGCCAGCAGCACAGGTGGGGCAGGGGGAGTAGGGACCCAGTACTTC
size: .; D: TRBD1; V: TRBV7-9; J: TRBJ1-4; CDR3: CASSLRGTVDEKLFF; DNA: TGTGCCAGCAGCTTACGAGGGACAGTGGATGAAAAACTGTTTTTT
size: .; D: TRBD2; V: TRBV5-4; J: TRBJ2-1; CDR3: CASSTSGRAAYNEQFF; DNA: TGTGCCAGCAGCACTAGCGGGAGGGCCGCCTACAATGAGCAGTTCTTC